Sequencing of this TCR beta chain was carried out in a study of blood T cells in healthy people across ages. Through a sample-barcoded 5' primer and a J-beta primer mix, a second PCR was run for roughly 6 to 11 cycles. TCRdb itself ran the 5' RACE reads through MiXCR, one entry per CDR3 protein. The sample contains about 620,000 distinct CDR3 sequences, roughly 21% of which appear only once. This clonotype has more than one count but fewer than ten. Source material: blood. The TCR was taken from a man in his sixties or seventies in good health.

The CDR3 DNA sequence: TGTGCCAGCAGCTCTCAAGGGGGCATATACGAGCAGTACTTC. It translates to CASSSQGGIYEQYF. The chain combines TRBV7-2 with TRBJ2-7; TRBD1 aligns across 7 bases. Germline CDR1 and CDR2: SGHTA and FQGNSA. The CDR3 length is 14 residues. The V gene end was trimmed by 4 bases and the J gene end by 4 bases; junction bases not matched to a gene: 7. Based on the CDR3 plus reference TRBV7-2 and TRBJ2-7, the full variable domain is GAGVSQSPSNKVTEKGKDVELRCDPISGHTALYWYRQSLGQGLEFLIYFQGNSAPDKSGLPSDRFSAERTGGSVSTLTIQRTQQEDSAVYLCASSSQGGIYEQYFGPGTRLTVT.